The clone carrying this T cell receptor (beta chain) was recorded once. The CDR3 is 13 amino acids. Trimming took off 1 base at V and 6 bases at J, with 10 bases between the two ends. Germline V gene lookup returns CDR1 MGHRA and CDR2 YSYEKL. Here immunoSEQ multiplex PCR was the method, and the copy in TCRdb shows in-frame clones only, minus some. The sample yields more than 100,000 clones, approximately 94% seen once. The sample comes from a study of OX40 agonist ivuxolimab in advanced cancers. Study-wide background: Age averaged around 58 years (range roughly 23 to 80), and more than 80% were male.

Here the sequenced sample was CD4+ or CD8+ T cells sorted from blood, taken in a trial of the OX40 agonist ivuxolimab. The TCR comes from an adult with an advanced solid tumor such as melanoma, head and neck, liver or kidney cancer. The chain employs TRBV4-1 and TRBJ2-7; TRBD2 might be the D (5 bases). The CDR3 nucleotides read TGCGCCAGCAGCCAAGTTGGAGGTTTCGAGCAGTACTTC. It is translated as CASSQVGGFEQYF.